This T cell receptor beta chain was recovered during a study of cytomegalovirus exposure and HLA in healthy donors. This CDR3 contains 18 residues. Germline-derived CDR1 and CDR2 are SGHVS and FQNEAQ. V lost 5 bases to trimming and J lost 5 bases, with 28 bases between them. 60 Vbeta and 13 Jbeta primers were used in PCR. Only in-frame clones appear in the TCRdb table, and some are missing; sequencing was by immunoSEQ multiplex PCR. Of some 150,000 clones listed, 79% are singletons. A remark on this clone: Its antigen is undetermined.

General study results and limits: Available immune exposure information was restricted to CMV serostatus only. Researchers catalogued roughly 150 TCR beta chains as cytomegalovirus-associated. Later analysis showed TCR association rates varying by HLA locus, highest for DRB1 and lowest for HLA-C.

The specimen was PBMCs. The rearrangement uses TRBV7-8 and TRBJ2-7; D is possibly TRBD1 (5 bases). The sequence came from a man aged 25 to 45 in good health and CMV-seropositive. Written as DNA, the CDR3 is TGTGCCAGCAGCGCACGCCTCGCAAGGCAGGGAATAGGCAACGAGCAGTACTTC. Translated, it gives CASSARLARQGIGNEQYF. Complete variable domain (other parts from reference TRBV7-8 and TRBJ2-7): GAGVSQSPRYKVAKRGQDVALRCDPISGHVSLFWYQQALGQGPEFLTYFQNEAQLDKSGLPSDRFFAERPEGSVSTLKIQRTQQEDSAVYLCASSARLARQGIGNEQYFGPGTRLTVT.